These 15 T cell receptor beta chains were all obtained from the same sample, sequenced in a study of response to subunit inactivated influenza vaccine (dated by TCRdb to between 2017 and 2018). Library construction relied on RT-PCR. Sequenced on an Illumina HiSeq 2500. TCRdb took the public reads, trimmed them with fastp at Q25, ran MiXCR for clone calling and kept in-frame beta chains. Rows matching on CDR3 protein sequence are summarized as one entry with the most common DNA and genes. This sample is represented by roughly 520,000 distinct CDR3 sequences; around 25% of them were singletons. The ten top clones hold 1.5% to 2% of the sample. Sequenced here: CD4+ T cells sorted from PBMCs, sampled 4 to 6 days after vaccination. These receptors originate from a middle-aged man who received an inactivated influenza vaccine. Donor details come from another sample of the same person, matched by shared clones.

This clonotype occurred a few times. The rearrangement joins TRBV3-1 to TRBJ2-5; TRBD2 might be the D (6 bases). Germline assignment: CDR1 LGHDT and CDR2 YNNKEL (reference sequence). The CDR3 is made up of 14 amino acids. The ends were cut back, 2 bases at V and 2 bases at J, with 9 bases in the middle. The CDR3 reads CASSQSGGQETQYF. Written as DNA, the CDR3 is TGTGCCAGCAGCCAAAGCGGAGGGCAAGAGACCCAGTACTTC.

The DNA of the CDR3 is TGTGCCAGCAGCACGGACGGGACCTCTGGAAACACCATATATTTT. Translation: CASSTDGTSGNTIYF. This chain joins TRBV6-1 and TRBJ1-3; TRBD1 is a possible D gene (5 bases). Per the germline V gene, CDR1 is MNHNS and CDR2 is SASEGT. Trimming removed 6 bases from V and 0 bases from J, with 12 bases in between. The CDR3 extends over 15 amino acids.

The V call is TRBV20-1, the J call TRBJ2-5, with D tentatively TRBD2 (5 bases). V lost 1 base to trimming and J lost 1 base, with 13 bases between them. The length of the CDR3 is 15 residues. CDR1 is DFQATT and CDR2 is SNEGSKA in the germline V gene (reference sequence). As DNA, the CDR3 is TGCAGTGCTAGAGTCCCCAGCGGCAGCCAAGAGACCCAGTACTTC. Translated, it gives CSARVPSGSQETQYF.

This clonotype showed up just a few times. The chain joins TRBV15 to TRBJ2-3; D is uncertain. The CDR3 extends over 15 amino acids. Deletions cut 0 bases from V and 0 bases from J, with 7 bases between. The V gene's germline CDR1 is LNHNV and CDR2 YYDKDF (reference sequence). The CDR3 DNA is TGTGCCACCAGCAGAGAGGGCAGAAGCACAGATACGCAGTATTTT. Translated: CATSREGRSTDTQYF.

To note about this clonotype: A single base separates this from a much larger clone, so it may be a read error. This chain uses TRBV7-2 with TRBJ2-3; D call uncertain. Trimming removed 1 base at V and 0 bases at J, with 2 bases between. The CDR3 loop spans 13 amino acids. Looked up from germline, CDR1 is SGHTA and CDR2 is FQGNSA. CDR3 DNA sequence: TGTGCCAGCAGCTTAGTTAGCACAGATACGCAGTATTTT. Translated, it gives CASSLVSTDTQYF.

The rearrangement uses TRBV24-1 and TRBJ1-2; 8 bases align to TRBD1. Germline V gives CDR1 KGHDR, CDR2 SFDVKD. Trimming removed 3 bases from V and 7 bases from J; junction bases left unmatched: 6. The CDR3 runs 14 residues. The CDR3 nucleotides are TGTGCCACCAGTGATCCGACAGGGGCGGTTGGCTACACCTTC. It yields the protein CATSDPTGAVGYTF.

The rearrangement uses TRBV3-1 and TRBJ2-7; 10 bases fit TRBD1. Germline V gives CDR1 LGHDT, CDR2 YNNKEL (reference sequence). Unmatched junction bases numbered 8, after V lost 4 bases and J lost 5 bases. The CDR3 totals 15 residues. CDR3 nucleotides: TGTGCCAGCAGCCGGGGACAGGGGACCTCGGACGAGCAGTACTTC. It yields the protein CASSRGQGTSDEQYF.

This sequence joins TRBV19 and TRBJ2-1, with 9 bases aligning to TRBD1. The CDR3 covers 16 residues. The ends lost 6 bases at V and 5 bases at J; junction bases unmatched: 11. The germline CDR1 and CDR2 sequences are LNHDA and SQIVND (reference sequence). CDR3 protein: CASSNQNRGLNNEQFF. The CDR3 DNA reads TGTGCCAGTAGCAATCAAAACAGGGGGCTGAACAATGAGCAGTTCTTC.

The chain combines TRBV12-3 or TRBV12-4 with TRBJ1-5, with 7 bases lining up with TRBD1. The ends lost 7 bases at V and 6 bases at J; junction bases unmatched: 9. The CDR3 runs to 14 residues. The CDR3 protein is CASTGGGRGQPQHF. In DNA form, the CDR3 reads TGTGCCAGCACAGGGGGAGGGCGGGGTCAGCCCCAGCATTTT.

The chain joins TRBV20-1 to TRBJ1-2; D may be TRBD1 (5 bases). There are 12 residues in the CDR3. The germline V and J ends were trimmed by 4 bases and 7 bases, with 13 bases remaining between them. The germline V gene encodes CDR1 DFQATT and CDR2 SNEGSKA (reference sequence). The CDR3 is CSATGQGIGYTF. CDR3 bases: TGCAGTGCTACGGGGCAGGGAATTGGCTACACCTTC.

This clonotype was seen a handful of times. The chain combines TRBV20-1 with TRBJ1-1; D is unresolved. The CDR3 runs 11 residues. The germline CDR1 and CDR2 sequences are DFQATT and SNEGSKA (reference sequence). V was cut by 8 bases and J by 1 base, with 8 bases left in between. The CDR3 region is CSTTQNTEAFF. The CDR3 nucleotides read TGCAGTACCACCCAGAACACTGAAGCTTTCTTT.

This clonotype was recorded once. The rearrangement joins TRBV7-9 to TRBJ2-3, with D hard to call. The germline V and J ends were trimmed by 5 bases and 1 base, with 7 bases remaining between them. The germline V gene encodes CDR1 SEHNR and CDR2 FQNEAQ (reference sequence). CDR3 length: 13 residues. CDR3 loop: CASSRAGTDTQYF. For the CDR3, the DNA is TGTGCCAGCAGCCGGGCAGGCACAGATACGCAGTATTTT.

J is TRBJ1-2 and V is TRBV6-5; no reliable D call. In germline, CDR1 is MNHEY, CDR2 SVGAGI. This CDR3 comprises 12 residues. With 11 bases removed from V and 2 bases from J, the gap between germline ends came to 12 bases. DNA of the CDR3: TGTGCCGTAAAAGCAGGAAACTATGGCTACACCTTC. As protein: CAVKAGNYGYTF.

This clonotype was detected only a few times. This rearrangement joins TRBV20-1 to TRBJ2-1; 7 positions agree with TRBD1. V lost 5 bases to trimming and J lost 2 bases; unmatched junction nucleotides: 3. The length of the CDR3 is 13 residues. From germline, CDR1 is DFQATT and CDR2 SNEGSKA (reference sequence). The CDR3 DNA follows: TGCAGTGCTTCGACAGGGACCTACAATGAGCAGTTCTTC. Amino acid sequence: CSASTGTYNEQFF.

This clonotype has ten or more counts. V and J are TRBV5-1 and TRBJ2-5, with TRBD2 matching 7 bases. Germline V gene lookup returns CDR1 SGHRS and CDR2 YFSETQ. The V gene end was trimmed by 0 bases and the J gene end by 1 base; junction bases not matched to a gene: 3. There are 15 residues in the CDR3. As DNA, the CDR3 is TGCGCCAGCAGCTTGGGTAGCGGGTTCCAAGAGACCCAGTACTTC. Its translation: CASSLGSGFQETQYF.